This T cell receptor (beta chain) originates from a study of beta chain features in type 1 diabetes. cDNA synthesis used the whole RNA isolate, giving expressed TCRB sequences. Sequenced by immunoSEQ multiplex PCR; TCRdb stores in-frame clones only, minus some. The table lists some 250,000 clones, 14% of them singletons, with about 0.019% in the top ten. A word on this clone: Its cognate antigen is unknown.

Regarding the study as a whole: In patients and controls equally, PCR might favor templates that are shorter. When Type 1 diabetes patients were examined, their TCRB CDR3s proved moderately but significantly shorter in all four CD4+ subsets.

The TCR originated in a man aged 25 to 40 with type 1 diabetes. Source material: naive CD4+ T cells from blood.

The CDR3 DNA is TGCGCCAGCAGCTCGGACAGGGCGGGAGAGACCCAGTACTTC. Protein sequence: CASSSDRAGETQYF. The chain recombines TRBV5-1 with TRBJ2-5; 8 positions match TRBD1. Germline V gives CDR1 SGHRS, CDR2 YFSETQ. CDR3 length equals 14 residues. After removal of 3 bases from V and 4 bases from J, the junction contained 5 bases not matched to a gene.